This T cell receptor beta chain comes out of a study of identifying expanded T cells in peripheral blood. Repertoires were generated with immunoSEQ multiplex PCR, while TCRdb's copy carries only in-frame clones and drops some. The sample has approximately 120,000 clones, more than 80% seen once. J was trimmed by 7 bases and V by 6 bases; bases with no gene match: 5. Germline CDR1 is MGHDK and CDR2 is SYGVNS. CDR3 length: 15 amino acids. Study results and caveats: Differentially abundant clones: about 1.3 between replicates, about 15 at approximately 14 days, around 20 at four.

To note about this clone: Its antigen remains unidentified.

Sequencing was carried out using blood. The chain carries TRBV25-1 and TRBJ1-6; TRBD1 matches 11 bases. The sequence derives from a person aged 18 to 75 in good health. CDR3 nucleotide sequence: TGTGCCAGCAGCCCGGACAGGGGGCGAAATTCACCCCTCCACTTT. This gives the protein CASSPDRGRNSPLHF.